This T cell receptor (beta chain) was captured by sequencing in a study of cytomegalovirus exposure and HLA in healthy donors. The wider study: Most donors, 81% of more than 300 genotyped, fell in the Caucasian-associated ancestry cluster.

A multiplex PCR was run with 60 Vbeta primers and 13 Jbeta primers. TCRdb's copy holds only in-frame clones and misses some; the assay was immunoSEQ multiplex PCR. Of around 100,000 clones listed, over 65% were seen once; the top ten hold about 2.5%. For this clone: Its target is unknown.

The CDR3 runs 13 residues. Trimming took off 11 bases at V and 9 bases at J, with 22 bases between the two ends. The germline V gene has CDR1 SNHLY and CDR2 FYNNEI. Points from the study as a whole: Several of the most significant clusters appeared, in a later analysis, to be linked to common viral pathogens. Later genetic work tied a missense DCLRE1C variant to beta-chain V and J trimming. Judged likely to be a sequencing artifact was a cluster of highly shared sequence variants.

The TCR comes from a man aged 35-49 years in good health and CMV-seronegative. The J gene is TRBJ1-2, the V gene TRBV2, with a tentative D call TRBD1 (5 bases). Source material: PBMCs. For the CDR3, the DNA is TGTGCCGCGAAACTCGGGGGTAGGACCAGCTACACCTTC. Its protein is CAAKLGGRTSYTF.